The 24 T cell receptor beta chains below come from one sample, sequenced in a study of early T cells in non-severe SARS-CoV-2 infection. TCRdb passed the 5' RACE reads through MiXCR, listing each CDR3 protein once. The table records tens of thousands of distinct CDR3 sequences, about 5.2% of them present only once. Sequencing was done on a sample of whole blood. The receptors originated from an adult who was a healthcare worker with PCR-confirmed SARS-CoV-2 infection or an uninfected control (not recorded which).

This clonotype has a count of ten or more. V gene TRBV28 combines with J gene TRBJ2-7; D is unclear. V lost 5 bases and J lost 1, with 9 bases in between. Germline assignment: CDR1 MDHEN and CDR2 SYDVKM. The CDR3 loop spans 13 amino acids. The CDR3 DNA reads as TGTGCCAGCAGTCTTCCGCAATCCTACGAGCAGTACTTC. This encodes CASSLPQSYEQYF.

V usage is TRBV20-1 and J usage is TRBJ2-1, with D maybe TRBD1 (6 bases). This CDR3 spans 12 amino acids. CDR1 is DFQATT and CDR2 is SNEGSKA in the germline V gene (reference sequence). With 7 bases removed from V and 8 bases from J, the gap between germline ends came to 15 bases. CDR3: CSGQGQGYEQFF. The CDR3 coding sequence is TGCAGTGGCCAGGGGCAGGGTTATGAGCAGTTCTTC.

The V call is TRBV6-2 or TRBV6-3, the J call TRBJ2-4; 9 bases are a match to TRBD2. The J segment lost 0 bases and the V segment lost 0 bases, leaving 3 bases of the junction unmatched. Germline lookup yields CDR1 MNHEY and CDR2 SVGEGT. This CDR3 has 17 amino acids. The CDR3, as DNA: TGTGCCAGCAGTTACTCAAGTAGCGGGGGAGCCAAAAACATTCAGTACTTC. This gives the protein CASSYSSSGGAKNIQYF.

This clonotype was detected ten times or more. The chain employs TRBV11-2 and TRBJ2-3; tentative D call: TRBD1 (6 bases). The CDR3 consists of 15 residues. V was shortened by 1 base and J by 10 bases, with 18 bases between the two germline ends. The V gene's germline CDR1 is SGHAT and CDR2 FQNNGV. CDR3 nucleotides: TGTGCCAGCAGCTTAGGTCGGACAGCCCATAGTCCGCAGTATTTT. Protein product: CASSLGRTAHSPQYF.

This clonotype appeared many times. This chain's CDR3 is CASSALAGTYNEQFF. CDR3 nucleotide sequence: TGTGCCAGCAGCGCCCTAGCGGGCACCTACAATGAGCAGTTCTTC. V is TRBV6-4 and J is TRBJ2-1; 8 bases map to TRBD2. The CDR3 consists of 15 residues. Germline lookup yields CDR1 MRHNA and CDR2 SNTAGT. V lost 6 bases and J lost 2; bases outside the gene matches: 6.

This clonotype was detected ten times or more. J is TRBJ2-7 and V is TRBV13, with D perhaps matching TRBD1 (6 bases). Trimming shortened V by 6 bases and J by 1 base, and 13 bases separated the two germline ends. The germline gives CDR1 PRHDT, CDR2 FYEKMQ (reference sequence). CDR3 size: 14 residues. CDR3 coding DNA: TGTGCCAGCAGGAAAACAGGGTTTTCCTACGAGCAGTACTTC. This encodes CASRKTGFSYEQYF.

At least ten counts were recorded for this clonotype. The genes are TRBV9 and TRBJ2-7; 10 positions match TRBD2. Unmatched junction bases numbered 8, after V lost 2 bases and J lost 6 bases. This CDR3 has 15 amino acids. CDR1 SGDLS and CDR2 YYNGEE come from the germline V gene. The CDR3 region has the DNA TGTGCCAGCAGCGTTGATCCCCTAGCGGGAGTCGAGCAGTACTTC. It specifies CASSVDPLAGVEQYF.

This clonotype was seen more than once but under ten times. CDR3 protein: CASSLVGDTNYGYTF. In DNA, the CDR3 is TGTGCCAGCAGCTTAGTGGGGGACACAAACTATGGCTACACCTTC. The chain links TRBV7-2 to TRBJ1-2; possible D gene TRBD1, 6 bases. Germline CDR1 is SGHTA and CDR2 is FQGNSA. V was trimmed by 1 base and J by 2 bases, leaving 11 bases between them. This CDR3 is built from 15 residues. Complete variable domain (other parts from reference TRBV7-2 and TRBJ1-2): GAGVSQSPSNKVTEKGKDVELRCDPISGHTALYWYRQSLGQGLEFLIYFQGNSAPDKSGLPSDRFSAERTGGSVSTLTIQRTQQEDSAVYLCASSLVGDTNYGYTFGSGTRLTVV.

This clonotype was picked up many times. The chain recombines TRBV6-2 or TRBV6-3 with TRBJ2-5; D might be TRBD1 (6 bases). CDR1 is MNHEY and CDR2 is SVGEGT in the germline V gene. V was pared by 7 bases and J by 5 bases, with 17 bases between. The CDR3 sequence is 14 residues long. The CDR3 nucleotides read TGTGCCAGCACCGGGGACAAATCGGCGGAGACCCAGTACTTC. It specifies CASTGDKSAETQYF.

This clonotype has ten or more counts. The V and J genes are TRBV7-2 and TRBJ2-5; D perhaps matches TRBD1 (7 bases). Trimming left V 8 bases short and J 4 bases short, with 23 bases between. Per the germline V gene, CDR1 is SGHTA and CDR2 is FQGNSA. The CDR3 covers 16 residues. This CDR3 is CASRSGRTGDTETQYF. For the CDR3, the DNA is TGTGCCAGCCGATCGGGGAGGACAGGAGATACAGAGACCCAGTACTTC.

The J gene is TRBJ2-1, the V gene TRBV7-6; 11 nucleotides agree with TRBD2. The length of the CDR3 is 14 residues. Germline CDR1 SGHVS, CDR2 FNYEAQ. The V and J ends lost 1 base and 9 bases, in that order; junction bases with no gene match: 2. CDR3 coding DNA: TGTGCCAGCAGCTTAGGACTAGCGGGAACTGAGCAGTTCTTC. Translating gives CASSLGLAGTEQFF.

The V and J genes are TRBV28 and TRBJ2-6; possibly TRBD1 for D (6 bases). Germline assignment: CDR1 MDHEN and CDR2 SYDVKM. V was trimmed by 6 bases and J by 2 bases, leaving 14 bases between them. This CDR3 has 16 residues. The CDR3 sequence: CASRSSSGAGANVLTF. The CDR3 DNA reads as TGTGCCAGCAGATCTTCTTCAGGGGCTGGGGCCAACGTCCTGACTTTC.

This clonotype was detected ten times or more. The rearrangement uses TRBV7-2 and TRBJ2-2; D unresolved. Germline V gives CDR1 SGHTA, CDR2 FQGNSA. V was trimmed by 5 bases and J by 1 base, leaving 8 bases between them. The length of the CDR3 is 14 residues. For the CDR3, the DNA is TGTGCCAGCAGCCCTCAAATGAACACCGGGGAGCTGTTTTTT. Protein sequence: CASSPQMNTGELFF.

The rearrangement links TRBV10-1 to TRBJ2-1; 13 bases align to TRBD2. Trimming cost V 0 bases and J 7 bases; bases outside gene matches: 12. Germline V lookup: CDR1 WNHNN, CDR2 SYGVQD (reference sequence). The CDR3 runs 19 residues. CDR3 region: CASSESGTSGIYSGNEQFF. CDR3 nucleotide sequence: TGCGCCAGCAGTGAGTCGGGGACTAGCGGGATTTATTCAGGAAATGAGCAGTTCTTC.

This chain links TRBV25-1 with TRBJ2-5; D unresolved. The V end was cut by 3 bases, the J end by 3 bases, with 14 bases between. This CDR3 has 15 residues. Germline CDR1 and CDR2: MGHDK and SYGVNS. CDR3 sequence (DNA): TGTGCCAGCAGTGATTTTGTCGGGCGTGAAGAGACCCAGTACTTC. Protein sequence: CASSDFVGREETQYF.

This clonotype was seen at least ten times. This sequence joins TRBV5-4 and TRBJ2-4; maybe TRBD2 (6 bases). This CDR3 is built from 14 residues. V dropped 4 bases and J dropped 5 bases, with 13 bases sitting between them. The germline CDR1 and CDR2 sequences are SGHNT and YYREEE (reference sequence). The CDR3 DNA is TGTGCCAGCAGCGTGGCGGGACCGCAAAACATTCAGTACTTC. Its translation: CASSVAGPQNIQYF. The full variable domain, with the rest looked up from reference TRBV5-4 and TRBJ2-4, is ETGVTQSPTHLIKTRGQQVTLRCSSQSGHNTVSWYQQALGQGPQFIFQYYREEENGRGNFPPRFSGLQFPNYSSELNVNALELDDSALYLCASSVAGPQNIQYFGAGTRLSVL.

In its sample, this clonotype was seen a few times. The chain has TRBV7-2 and TRBJ1-1; no firm D call. V lost 4 bases and J 7 bases, leaving 16 bases between the germline ends. The length of the CDR3 is 14 residues. Germline CDR1 is SGHTA and CDR2 is FQGNSA. CDR3 residues: CASSSQGLGIEAFF. CDR3 bases: TGTGCCAGCAGCTCTCAAGGCCTGGGAATTGAAGCTTTCTTT.

This clonotype was observed a few times. The rearrangement joins TRBV6-2 or TRBV6-3 to TRBJ2-2, with 9 nucleotides matching TRBD1. From germline, CDR1 is MNHEY and CDR2 SVGEGT. J was trimmed by 3 bases and V by 1 base; bases with no gene match: 3. CDR3 size: 16 residues. The CDR3 nucleotides read TGTGCCAGCAGTTACTTCGGGACAGGGTACACCGGGGAGCTGTTTTTT. It translates to CASSYFGTGYTGELFF.

In this sample, this clonotype turned up many times. CDR3 sequence: CASSTAGQGETQYF. CDR3 nucleotide sequence: TGTGCCAGTAGTACCGCGGGACAGGGAGAGACCCAGTACTTC. This chain links TRBV19 with TRBJ2-5; TRBD1 agrees at 9 bases. V dropped 4 bases and J dropped 4; count of bases not matched to a gene: 4. The CDR3 is 14 residues long. Germline-derived CDR1 and CDR2 are LNHDA and SQIVND (reference sequence).

This clonotype came up many times. The rearrangement joins TRBV6-1 to TRBJ2-3; D ambiguous. The V and J ends lost 8 bases and 4 bases respectively, with 22 bases between them. Germline-derived CDR1 and CDR2 are MNHNS and SASEGT. The CDR3 is made up of 16 amino acids. The chain's CDR3 is CASHRTTPQSADTQYF. The CDR3 bases are TGTGCCAGCCACCGGACGACTCCTCAATCGGCAGATACGCAGTATTTT.

Note on this clonotype: One base away lies a much larger clone, so this may be a sequencing read error. V usage is TRBV7-3 and J usage is TRBJ2-2, with 10 bases identical to TRBD1. This CDR3 is 15 amino acids long. Germline V gene data show CDR1 as SGHTA and CDR2 as FQGTGA. CDR3 in amino acids: CASSSGQGHTGELLF. Written as DNA, the CDR3 is TGTGCCAGCAGCTCGGGACAGGGGCACACCGGGGAGCTGCTTTTT. The full variable domain, rest sourced from reference TRBV7-3 and TRBJ2-2, is GAGVSQTPSNKVTEKGKYVELRCDPISGHTALYWYRQSLGQGPEFLIYFQGTGAADDSGLPNDRFFAVRPEGSVSTLKIQRTERGDSAVYLCASSSGQGHTGELLFGEGSRLTVL.

The chain joins TRBV11-2 to TRBJ2-7; possibly TRBD1 or TRBD2 for D (5 bases each). There are 15 residues in the CDR3. V lost 5 bases, J lost 4 bases, and 18 bases lay in between. CDR1 and CDR2 (germline): SGHAT, FQNNGV. The CDR3 DNA is TGTGCCAGCAGCCTCGAACACGGGGCTTCTTACGAGCAGTACTTC. Its protein is CASSLEHGASYEQYF.

This clonotype was observed at least ten times. The chain couples TRBV6-5 to TRBJ2-5, with no clear D. The CDR3 spans 15 residues. Germline V gene data show CDR1 as MNHEY and CDR2 as SVGAGI. Trimming took 3 bases from V and 5 from J, leaving 16 bases between them. CDR3 DNA sequence: TGTGCCAGCAGTTATATCATAGGACCCGAGGAGACCCAGTACTTC. Translation: CASSYIIGPEETQYF.

This clonotype has at least ten counts. This rearrangement joins TRBV4-2 to TRBJ2-7; 7 bases align to TRBD2. CDR3 length equals 16 residues. Germline CDR1 reads LGHNA; CDR2 reads YNFKEQ. V lost 3 bases to trimming and J lost 3 bases; unmatched junction nucleotides: 11. In nucleotides, the CDR3 is TGTGCCAGCAGCCAGGGGGGGAGCGATCCCTTCTACGAGCAGTACTTC. As protein: CASSQGGSDPFYEQYF.